This paragraph covers one TCR beta chain sequence. These data belong to a study of blood T cell repertoires in COVID-19. Study in general: Sites across the United States, Italy and Spain contributed samples from acute and convalescent COVID-19. T cells, B-cell-depleted T cells, or PBMCs supplied cDNA or gDNA.

The assay was immunoSEQ multiplex PCR, and TCRdb's table has in-frame clones only and misses some. The data hold around 200,000 clones, with around 88% observed a single time. The sample consisted of peripheral blood. This TCR was sampled from a man aged 50 or older with active or convalescent COVID-19.

The CDR3 sequence is CASSDPGHRGSNYGYTF. For the CDR3, the DNA is TGTGCCAGTAGTGACCCTGGGCACAGGGGGAGTAACTATGGCTACACCTTC. The chain employs TRBV19 and TRBJ1-2; 8 bases map to TRBD1. J gave up 1 base and V 5 bases, and 12 bases lay outside the gene matches. CDR1 is LNHDA and CDR2 is SQIVND in the germline V gene (reference sequence). The CDR3 is 17 residues long.